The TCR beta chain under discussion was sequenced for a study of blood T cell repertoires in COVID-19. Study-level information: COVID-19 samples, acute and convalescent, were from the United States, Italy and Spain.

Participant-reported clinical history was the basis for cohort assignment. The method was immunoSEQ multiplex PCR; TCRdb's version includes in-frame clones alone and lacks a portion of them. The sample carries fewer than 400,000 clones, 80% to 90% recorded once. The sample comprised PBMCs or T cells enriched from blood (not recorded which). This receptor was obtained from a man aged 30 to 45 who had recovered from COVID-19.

The CDR3 loop reads CASTPGGTRNGNTIYF. CDR3 DNA: TGCGCCAGCACACCCGGGGGGACCAGAAATGGAAACACCATATATTTT. The rearrangement uses TRBV5-1 and TRBJ1-3; possible D gene TRBD1, 5 bases. CDR1 and CDR2 from the germline V gene are SGHRS and YFSETQ. V lost 6 bases and J 3 bases, leaving 19 bases between the germline ends. The CDR3 runs 16 residues. Full variable domain (outside the CDR3, taken from reference TRBV5-1 and TRBJ1-3): KAGVTQTPRYLIKTRGQQVTLSCSPISGHRSVSWYQQTPGQGLQFLFEYFSETQRNKGNFPGRFSGRQFSNSRSEMNVSTLELGDSALYLCASTPGGTRNGNTIYFGEGSWLTVV.